This T cell receptor beta chain was sequenced for a study of cytomegalovirus exposure and HLA in healthy donors. This clone was detected only a few times. PCR involved 60 Vbeta and 13 Jbeta primers. Assay: immunoSEQ multiplex PCR; the TCRdb copy retains only in-frame clones and omits some. The data show around 170,000 clones, 65% to 90% seen once. Trimming took 1 base from V and 4 from J, leaving 10 bases between them. Germline loops: CDR1 KGHSH, CDR2 LQKENI. This CDR3 contains 14 residues. The TCR sequence derives from a man aged 35-49 years in good health and CMV-seropositive. The sample was PBMCs. V is TRBV18 and J is TRBJ1-2; the D gene is possibly TRBD1 (5 bases). DNA of the CDR3: TGTGCCAGCTCACCACACCCAGGGCGCTATGGCTACACCTTC. It translates to CASSPHPGRYGYTF.